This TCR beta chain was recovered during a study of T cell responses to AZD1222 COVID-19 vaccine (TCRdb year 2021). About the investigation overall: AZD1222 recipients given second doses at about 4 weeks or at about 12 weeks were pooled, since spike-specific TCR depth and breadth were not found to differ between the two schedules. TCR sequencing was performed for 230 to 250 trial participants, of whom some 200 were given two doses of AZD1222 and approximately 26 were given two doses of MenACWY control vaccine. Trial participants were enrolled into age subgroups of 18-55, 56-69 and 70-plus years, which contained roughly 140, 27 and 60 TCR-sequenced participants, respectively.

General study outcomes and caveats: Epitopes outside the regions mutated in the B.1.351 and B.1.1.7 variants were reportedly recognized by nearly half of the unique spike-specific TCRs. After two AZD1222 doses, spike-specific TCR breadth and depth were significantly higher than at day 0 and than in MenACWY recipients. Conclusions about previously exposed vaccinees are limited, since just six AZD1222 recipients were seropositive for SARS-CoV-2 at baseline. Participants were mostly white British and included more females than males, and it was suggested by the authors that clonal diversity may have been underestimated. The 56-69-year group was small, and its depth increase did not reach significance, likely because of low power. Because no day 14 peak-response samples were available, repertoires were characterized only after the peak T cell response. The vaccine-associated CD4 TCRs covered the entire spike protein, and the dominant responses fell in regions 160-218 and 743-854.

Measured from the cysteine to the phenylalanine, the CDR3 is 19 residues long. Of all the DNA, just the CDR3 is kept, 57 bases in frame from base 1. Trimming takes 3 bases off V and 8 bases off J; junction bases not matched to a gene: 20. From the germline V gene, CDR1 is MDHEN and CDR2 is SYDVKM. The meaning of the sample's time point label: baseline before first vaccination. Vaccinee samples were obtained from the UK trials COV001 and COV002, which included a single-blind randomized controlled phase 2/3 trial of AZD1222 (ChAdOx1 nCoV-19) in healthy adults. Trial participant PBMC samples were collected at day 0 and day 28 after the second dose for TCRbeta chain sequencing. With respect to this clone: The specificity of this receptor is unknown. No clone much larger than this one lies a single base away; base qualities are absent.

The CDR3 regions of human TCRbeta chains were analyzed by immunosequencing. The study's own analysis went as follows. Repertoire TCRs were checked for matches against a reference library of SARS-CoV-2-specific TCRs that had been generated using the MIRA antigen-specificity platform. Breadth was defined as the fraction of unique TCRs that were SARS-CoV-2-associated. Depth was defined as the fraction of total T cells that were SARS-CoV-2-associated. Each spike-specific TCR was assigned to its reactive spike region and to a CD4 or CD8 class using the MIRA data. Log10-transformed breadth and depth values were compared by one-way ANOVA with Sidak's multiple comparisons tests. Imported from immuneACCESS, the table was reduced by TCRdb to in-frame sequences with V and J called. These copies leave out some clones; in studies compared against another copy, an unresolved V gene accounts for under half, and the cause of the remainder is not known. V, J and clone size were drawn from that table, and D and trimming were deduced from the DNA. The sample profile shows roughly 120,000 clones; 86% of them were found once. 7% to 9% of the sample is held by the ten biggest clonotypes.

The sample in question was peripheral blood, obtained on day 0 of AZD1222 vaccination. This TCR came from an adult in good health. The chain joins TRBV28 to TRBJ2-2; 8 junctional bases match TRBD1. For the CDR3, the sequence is CASSFSPSPWAGGSGELFF. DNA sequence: TGTGCCAGCAGTTTTAGCCCCTCGCCGTGGGCAGGGGGCAGTGGGGAGCTGTTTTTT.